This T cell receptor (beta chain) was sequenced during a study of blood T cell repertoires in COVID-19. The overall study: The study drew acute and convalescent COVID-19 samples from the United States, Italy and Spain. PBMCs, B-cell-depleted T cells, or T cells provided the cDNA or gDNA that made up the material.

Per the original data handling: Estimation of nucleated cell counts was performed using reference gene primer amplification. Sequenced by immunoSEQ multiplex PCR; TCRdb stores in-frame clones only, minus some. V and J calls and clone size are copied from that table; D and trimming were computed from the DNA. Among a few hundred thousand clones listed, more than 80% were seen once. CDR3 length equals 14 residues. Germline values: CDR1 SGHAT, CDR2 FQNNGV. Trimming took 7 bases from V and 5 from J, leaving 17 bases between them. This TCR came from a woman in her 30s with COVID-19, enrolled during active disease. The chain has TRBV11-2 and TRBJ2-5; tentative D call: TRBD2 (6 bases). The sequenced sample consisted of peripheral blood. The CDR3 region has the DNA TGTGCCAGCACCTTTGGGGGGTTGAGGGAGACCCAGTACTTC. Its protein is CASTFGGLRETQYF.